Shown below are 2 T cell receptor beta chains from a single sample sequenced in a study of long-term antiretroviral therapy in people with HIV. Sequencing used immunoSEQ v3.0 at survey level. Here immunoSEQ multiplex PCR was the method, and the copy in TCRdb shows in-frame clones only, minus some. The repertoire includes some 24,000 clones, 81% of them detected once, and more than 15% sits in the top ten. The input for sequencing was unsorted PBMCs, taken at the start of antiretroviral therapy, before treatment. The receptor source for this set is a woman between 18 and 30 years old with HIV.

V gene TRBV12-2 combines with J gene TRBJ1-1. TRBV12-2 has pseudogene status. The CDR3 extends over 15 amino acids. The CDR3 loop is CASLTPAKENTEAFF. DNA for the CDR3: TGTGCAAGTCTCACCCCCGCGAAGGAGAACACTGAAGCTTTCTTT.

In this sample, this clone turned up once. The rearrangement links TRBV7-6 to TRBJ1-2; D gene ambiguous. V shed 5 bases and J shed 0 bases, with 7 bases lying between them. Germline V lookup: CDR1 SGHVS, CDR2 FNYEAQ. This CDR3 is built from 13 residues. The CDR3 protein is CASSQGSNYGYTF. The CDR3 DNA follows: TGTGCCAGCAGCCAAGGATCTAACTATGGCTACACCTTC.